The present T cell receptor beta chain was sequenced within a study of blood T cell repertoires in COVID-19 (dated by TCRdb to 2018 to 2021). Some background on the complete study: The collaborator samples originated in the United States, Italy and Spain and spanned the acute and convalescent phases of COVID-19. The prospective study material was composed of cDNA or gDNA derived from T cells, B-cell-depleted T cells, or PBMCs. Subjects who had been exposed to COVID-19, were actively infected with it, or had recovered from it provided the deeply sampled blood TCRbeta repertoires that made up the dataset. The repertoires were released in a freely available public database meant as a resource for research on the immune response to SARS-CoV-2. The samples were drawn from two sources: the first 160 participants of the ongoing ImmuneRACE study, and 1,000 to 1,500 subjects contributed by 6 global collaborators. Nearly every sample came with metadata listing a de-identified subject ID, COVID-19 status, age in years and sex. Where HLA class I and class II types were available, the types were taken from metadata supplied by the sample provider, not from assay-based typing.

One collaborating source in Seattle enrolled patients during active infection and followed them longitudinally through the course of disease. Collaborating institutions collected whole blood in K2EDTA tubes following their own protocols. Collaborator samples were shipped for TCRbeta analysis as frozen whole blood, isolated PBMCs, or DNA extracted from either sample type. Details on this clone: Its antigen is still unknown. It has no much larger one-base neighbor in the sample; base qualities were not kept.

What the authors observed across the whole study: Clinical and demographic metadata were provided uncurated, with the amount varying by source and participant.

The immunoSEQ Assay, a bias-controlled multiplex PCR, was used to amplify TCRbeta CDR3 regions from genomic DNA. The published analysis was carried out like this. The number of nucleated cells in each sample was estimated from the amplification of reference gene primers within the assay. To quantify the absolute abundance of each unique TCRbeta CDR3 rearrangement, sequence reads were collapsed and filtered. For each sample, productive Simpson clonality was calculated as the square root of Simpson's diversity index across productive rearrangements. TCRdb re-hosts the immuneACCESS table, in-frame sequences only. Its copies lack some clones; in the studies checked, an unresolved V gene accounts for under half of them, and the cause for the rest is not known. The V and J calls and clone size come from that table; D and trimming were worked out from the DNA. The sample has over 150,000 clones on record, around four fifths of them singletons. The ten largest clones take up approximately 8.2% of the sample.

The trim is 4 bases for V and 4 bases for J, with a gap of 11 bases between the germline ends. From its cysteine to its phenylalanine, the CDR3 spans 14 amino acids. The entry retains the CDR3 DNA only, 42 bases that are in frame from base 1. From a lookup of the germline V gene (reference sequence), CDR1 and CDR2 are MNHEY and SMNVEV. The chain joins TRBV27 to TRBJ1-5; TRBD1 could be the D gene, as 6 bases match. Material for sequencing was peripheral blood. The TCR originated in a woman aged 80 or over with COVID-19, enrolled during active disease. The DNA is TGTGCCAGCAGTTCCTCAGGGGAAAATCAGCCCCAGCATTTT. The encoded protein is CASSSSGENQPQHF.